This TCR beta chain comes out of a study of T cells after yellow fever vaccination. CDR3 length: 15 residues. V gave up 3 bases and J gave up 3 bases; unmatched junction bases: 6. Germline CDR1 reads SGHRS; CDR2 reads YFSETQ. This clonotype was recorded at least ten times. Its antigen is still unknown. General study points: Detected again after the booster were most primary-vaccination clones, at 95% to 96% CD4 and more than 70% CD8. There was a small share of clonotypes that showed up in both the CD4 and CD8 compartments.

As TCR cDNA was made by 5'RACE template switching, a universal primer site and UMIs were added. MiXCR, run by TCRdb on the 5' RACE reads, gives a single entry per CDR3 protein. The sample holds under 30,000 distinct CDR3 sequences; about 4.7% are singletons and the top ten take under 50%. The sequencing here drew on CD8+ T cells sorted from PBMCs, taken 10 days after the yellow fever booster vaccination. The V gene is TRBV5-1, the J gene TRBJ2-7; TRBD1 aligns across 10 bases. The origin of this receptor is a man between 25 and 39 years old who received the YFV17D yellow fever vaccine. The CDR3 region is CASSSTGGANYEQYF. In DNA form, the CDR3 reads TGCGCCAGCAGCTCGACAGGGGGCGCGAACTACGAGCAGTACTTC.